Listed here are 3 T cell receptor beta chains from one sample, sequenced in a study of human T cells and chemical hapten exposure. TCRdb called the RACE reads again in MiXCR, with one record for every CDR3 protein. The sample consists of some 70,000 distinct CDR3 sequences, 9% to 12% of them appearing once. The time point denotes: patch test 2, 6 weeks after DPC sensitization. Stated treatment: therapeutic diphenylcyclopropenone sensitization with weekly scalp DPC. This specimen consisted of whole blood, obtained in connection with sensitization to the hapten diphenylcyclopropenone (DPC). The receptors were gathered from a woman in her 50s with alopecia areata. Some clones in this sample may be carry-over from other donors' samples.

The chain's CDR3 is CASRLPPTGEGGNQPQHF. As DNA, the CDR3 is TGTGCCAGCAGGCTTCCTCCCACGGGGGAAGGAGGCAATCAGCCCCAGCATTTT. The genes are TRBV5-4 and TRBJ1-5; possibly TRBD1 for D (5 bases). The CDR3 runs to 18 residues. Looked up from germline, CDR1 is SGHNT and CDR2 is YYREEE (reference sequence). V gave up 5 bases and J gave up 2 bases, with 23 bases separating them. The full variable domain, its missing parts supplied by reference TRBV5-4 and TRBJ1-5, is ETGVTQSPTHLIKTRGQQVTLRCSSQSGHNTVSWYQQALGQGPQFIFQYYREEENGRGNFPPRFSGLQFPNYSSELNVNALELDDSALYLCASRLPPTGEGGNQPQHFGDGTRLSIL.

This clonotype was seen many times. The chain combines TRBV15 with TRBJ2-1; 13 bases match TRBD2. The V gene end was trimmed by 1 base and the J gene end by 8 bases; junction bases not matched to a gene: 2. This CDR3 has 15 amino acids. CDR1 and CDR2 (germline): LNHNV, YYDKDF (reference sequence). For the CDR3, the DNA is TGTGCCACCAGCAGAGGGACTAGCGGGAGCGATGAGCAGTTCTTC. Its protein is CATSRGTSGSDEQFF.

This clonotype was counted ten times or more. The chain is built from TRBV12-3 or TRBV12-4 and TRBJ1-5, with a weak D call TRBD1 (5 bases). This CDR3 is built from 15 residues. The V gene lost 6 bases and the J gene lost 5 bases, with 17 bases spanning the gap. Here the CDR3 DNA reads TGTGCCAGCAGCACGGGGACTGGGAGATATCAGCCCCAGCATTTT. Protein: CASSTGTGRYQPQHF.